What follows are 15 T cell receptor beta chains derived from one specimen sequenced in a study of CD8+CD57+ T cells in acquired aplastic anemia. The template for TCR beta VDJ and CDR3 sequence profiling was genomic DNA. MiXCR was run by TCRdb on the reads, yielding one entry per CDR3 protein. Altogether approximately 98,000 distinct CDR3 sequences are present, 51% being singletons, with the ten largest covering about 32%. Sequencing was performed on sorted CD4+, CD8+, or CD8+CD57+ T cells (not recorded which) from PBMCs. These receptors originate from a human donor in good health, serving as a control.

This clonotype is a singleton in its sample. DNA for the CDR3: TGTGCCAGCAGCTTAGGGGGGGTTTCACCCCTCCACTTT. Its translation is CASSLGGVSPLHF. This rearrangement joins TRBV7-9 to TRBJ1-6; maybe TRBD1 (5 bases). The CDR3 is 13 residues long. Trimming removed 1 base from V and 9 bases from J, with 7 bases in between. CDR1 is SEHNR and CDR2 is FQNEAQ in the germline V gene (reference sequence). Based on the CDR3 plus reference TRBV7-9 and TRBJ1-6, the full variable domain is DTGVSQNPRHKITKRGQNVTFRCDPISEHNRLYWYRQTLGQGPEFLTYFQNEAQLEKSRLLSDRFSAERPKGSFSTLEIQRTEQGDSAMYLCASSLGGVSPLHFGNGTRLTVT.

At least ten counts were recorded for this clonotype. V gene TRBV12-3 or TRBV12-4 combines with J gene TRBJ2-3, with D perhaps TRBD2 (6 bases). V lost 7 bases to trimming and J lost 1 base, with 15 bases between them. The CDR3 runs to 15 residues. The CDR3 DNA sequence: TGTGCCAGCACCTTCGGGAGTGTTGGCACAGATACGCAGTATTTT. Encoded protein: CASTFGSVGTDTQYF.

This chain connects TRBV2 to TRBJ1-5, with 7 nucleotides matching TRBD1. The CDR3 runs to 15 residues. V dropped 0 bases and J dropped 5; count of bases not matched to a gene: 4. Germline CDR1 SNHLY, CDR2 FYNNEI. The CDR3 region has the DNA TGTGCCAGCAGTGAAGCCGACAGGGTCTATCAGCCCCAGCATTTT. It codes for CASSEADRVYQPQHF.

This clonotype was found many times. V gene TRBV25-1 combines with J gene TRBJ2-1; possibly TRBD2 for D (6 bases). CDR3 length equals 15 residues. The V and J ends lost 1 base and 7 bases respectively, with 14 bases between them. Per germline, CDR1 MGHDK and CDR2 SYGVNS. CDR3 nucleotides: TGTGCCAGCAGTGAATTATCCCCGGGGGAGAATGAGCAGTTCTTC. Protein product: CASSELSPGENEQFF.

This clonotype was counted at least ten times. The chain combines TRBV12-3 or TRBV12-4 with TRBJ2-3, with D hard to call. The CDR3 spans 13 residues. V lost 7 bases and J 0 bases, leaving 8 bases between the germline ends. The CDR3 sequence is CASIGPSTDTQYF. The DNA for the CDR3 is TGTGCCAGCATAGGTCCTAGCACAGATACGCAGTATTTT.

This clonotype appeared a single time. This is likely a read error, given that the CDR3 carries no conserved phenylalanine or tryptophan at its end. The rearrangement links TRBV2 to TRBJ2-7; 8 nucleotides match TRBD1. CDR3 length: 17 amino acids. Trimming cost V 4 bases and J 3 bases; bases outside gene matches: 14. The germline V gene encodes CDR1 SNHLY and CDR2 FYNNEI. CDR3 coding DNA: TGTGCCAGCAGTGGGGGGCCGCCCGGGACAGGCCACTACGAGCAGTACTCC. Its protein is CASSGGPPGTGHYEQYS.

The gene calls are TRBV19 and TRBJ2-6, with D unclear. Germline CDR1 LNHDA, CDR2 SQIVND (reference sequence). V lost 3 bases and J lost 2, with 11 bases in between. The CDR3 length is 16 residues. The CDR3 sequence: CASSIKGRAGANVLTF. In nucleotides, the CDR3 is TGTGCCAGTAGTATTAAGGGTAGGGCTGGGGCCAACGTCCTGACTTTC.

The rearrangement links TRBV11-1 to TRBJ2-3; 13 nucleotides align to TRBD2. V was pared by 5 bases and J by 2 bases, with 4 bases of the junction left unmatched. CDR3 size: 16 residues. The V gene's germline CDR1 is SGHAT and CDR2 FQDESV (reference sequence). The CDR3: CASSLGLAGHTDTQYF. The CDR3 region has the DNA TGTGCCAGCAGCCTGGGACTAGCGGGGCACACAGATACGCAGTATTTT. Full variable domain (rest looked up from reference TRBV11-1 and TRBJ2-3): EAEVAQSPRYKITEKSQAVAFWCDPISGHATLYWYRQILGQGPELLVQFQDESVVDDSQLPKDRFSAERLKGVDSTLKIQPAELGDSAMYLCASSLGLAGHTDTQYFGPGTRLTVL.

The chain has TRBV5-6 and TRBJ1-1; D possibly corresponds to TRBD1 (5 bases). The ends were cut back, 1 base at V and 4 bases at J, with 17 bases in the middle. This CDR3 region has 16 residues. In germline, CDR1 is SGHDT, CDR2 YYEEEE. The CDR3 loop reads CASSLFRRGGSTEAFF. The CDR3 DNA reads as TGTGCCAGCAGCTTGTTCCGCCGGGGGGGGAGCACTGAAGCTTTCTTT.

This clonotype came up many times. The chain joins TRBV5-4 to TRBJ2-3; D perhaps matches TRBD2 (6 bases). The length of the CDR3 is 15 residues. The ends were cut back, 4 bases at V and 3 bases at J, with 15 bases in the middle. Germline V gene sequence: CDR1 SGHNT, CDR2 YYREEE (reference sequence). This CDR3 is CASSRGEATTDTQYF. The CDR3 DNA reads TGTGCCAGCAGCCGCGGGGAGGCCACGACAGATACGCAGTATTTT.

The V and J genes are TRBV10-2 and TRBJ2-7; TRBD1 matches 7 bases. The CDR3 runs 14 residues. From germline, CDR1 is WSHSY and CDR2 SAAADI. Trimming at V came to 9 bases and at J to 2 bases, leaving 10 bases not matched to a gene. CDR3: CASGTRTGAYEQYF. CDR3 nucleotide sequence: TGCGCCAGTGGGACCCGGACAGGAGCCTACGAGCAGTACTTC.

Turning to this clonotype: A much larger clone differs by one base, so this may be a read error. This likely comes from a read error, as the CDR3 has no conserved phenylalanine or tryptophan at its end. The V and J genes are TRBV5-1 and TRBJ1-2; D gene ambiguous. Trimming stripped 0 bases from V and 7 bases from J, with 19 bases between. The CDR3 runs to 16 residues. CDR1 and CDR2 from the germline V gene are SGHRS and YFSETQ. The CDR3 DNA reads TGCGCCAGCAGCTTGGGTCACAAACCATGTTGTAGTGGCTACACCCTC. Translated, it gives CASSLGHKPCCSGYTL.

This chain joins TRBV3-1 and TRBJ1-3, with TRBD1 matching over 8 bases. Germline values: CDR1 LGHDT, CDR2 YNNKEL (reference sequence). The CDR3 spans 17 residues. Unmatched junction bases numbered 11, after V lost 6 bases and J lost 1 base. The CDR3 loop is CASSFGQGPYSGNTIYF. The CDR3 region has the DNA TGTGCCAGCAGTTTCGGACAGGGACCTTATTCTGGAAACACCATATATTTT.

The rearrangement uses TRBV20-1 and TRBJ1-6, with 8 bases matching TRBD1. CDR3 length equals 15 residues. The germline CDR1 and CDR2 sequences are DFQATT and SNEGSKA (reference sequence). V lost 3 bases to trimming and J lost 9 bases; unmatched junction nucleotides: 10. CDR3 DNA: TGCAGTGCTAGGCCCGACAGGGGAGAAGGTTCACCCCTCCACTTT. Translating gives CSARPDRGEGSPLHF.

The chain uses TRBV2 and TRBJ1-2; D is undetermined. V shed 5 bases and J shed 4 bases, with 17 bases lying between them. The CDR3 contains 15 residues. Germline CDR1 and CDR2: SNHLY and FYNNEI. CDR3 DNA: TGTGCCAGCAGTCTACGGACCGCCTACCTCTATGGCTACACCTTC. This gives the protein CASSLRTAYLYGYTF. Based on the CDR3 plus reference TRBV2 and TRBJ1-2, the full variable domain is EPEVTQTPSHQVTQMGQEVILRCVPISNHLYFYWYRQILGQKVEFLVSFYNNEISEKSEIFDDQFSVERPDGSNFTLKIRSTKLEDSAMYFCASSLRTAYLYGYTFGSGTRLTVV.